This T cell receptor (beta chain) was identified in a study of blood T cells in healthy people across ages. V gave up 3 bases and J gave up 3 bases, with 11 bases separating them. The CDR3 has 15 amino acids. CDR1 is LGHNA and CDR2 is YNFKEQ in the germline V gene. The study's findings and limits: As age increased, TCR beta diversity per million T cells fell in a roughly linear fashion. Fewer expanded clones and more diversity marked long-lived versus aged donors.

In regard to this clonotype: What it recognizes is unknown.

The authors ran a second PCR of 7 to 11 cycles using a sample-barcoded 5' primer and a J-beta primer mix. Each single sample gave us at least 3 million CDR3-containing paired-end reads. MiXCR, run by TCRdb on the 5' RACE reads, gives a single entry per CDR3 protein. The sample has about 1.4 million distinct CDR3 sequences; approximately 59% are singletons. The clonotype originates from a man between 18 and 35 years old in good health. The rearrangement joins TRBV4-2 to TRBJ1-4; D ambiguous. The sequenced material came from blood. Here the CDR3 DNA reads TGTGCCAGCAGCCAGTATAGGGTGCCTAATGAAAAACTGTTTTTT. It codes for CASSQYRVPNEKLFF.